The source of this TCR beta chain is a study of vaccination effects on CD4 cells after COVID-19. Broader study findings: In people who had recovered, most post-vaccine spike-reactive clones were new vaccine-induced clones.

This clone showed up just a few times. Antigen unknown. Generated by immunoSEQ multiplex PCR, the TCRdb table keeps only in-frame clones and is missing some. The table includes about 24,000 clones, roughly three quarters detected once. Antigen-specific CD4+ T cell clonotypes were called by their expansion after viral peptide-pool culture in ViraFEST. Cultured cells yielded isolated CD4+ T cells after approximately nine days. Infection with SARS-CoV-2 occurred in the person between March and December 2020, and PCR confirmed it. The authors replaced half the medium with IL-2 medium on days 3 and 7. The input for sequencing was CD4+ T cells from PBMCs cultured with SARS-CoV-2 spike peptides, taken before COVID-19 vaccination. The clonotype comes from a human donor who had a prior SARS-CoV-2 infection.

DNA of the CDR3: TGTGCCAGCAGCGACCTCCGGGGAACAGATACCCTCCACTTT. Protein product: CASSDLRGTDTLHF. The chain employs TRBV5-6 and TRBJ1-6; D is unclear. Deletions cut 4 bases from V and 14 bases from J, with 19 bases between. CDR3 length equals 14 residues. Germline CDR1 is SGHDT and CDR2 is YYEEEE. The whole variable domain, remainder taken from reference TRBV5-6 and TRBJ1-6, is DAGVTQSPTHLIKTRGQQVTLRCSPKSGHDTVSWYQQALGQGPQFIFQYYEEEERQRGNFPDRFSGHQFPNYSSELNVNALLLGDSALYLCASSDLRGTDTLHFGNGTRLTVT.